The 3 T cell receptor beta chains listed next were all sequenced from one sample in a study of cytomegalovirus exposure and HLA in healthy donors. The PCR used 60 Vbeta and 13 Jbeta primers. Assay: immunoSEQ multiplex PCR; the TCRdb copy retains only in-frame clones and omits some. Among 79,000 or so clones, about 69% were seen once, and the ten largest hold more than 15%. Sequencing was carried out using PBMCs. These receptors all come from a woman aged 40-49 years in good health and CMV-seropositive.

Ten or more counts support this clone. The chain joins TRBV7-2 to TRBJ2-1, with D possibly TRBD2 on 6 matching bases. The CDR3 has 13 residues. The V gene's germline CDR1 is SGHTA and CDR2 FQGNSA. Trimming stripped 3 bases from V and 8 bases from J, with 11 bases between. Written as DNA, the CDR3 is TGTGCCAGCAGCTTGGGGGGACCAGATGAGCAGTTCTTC. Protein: CASSLGGPDEQFF. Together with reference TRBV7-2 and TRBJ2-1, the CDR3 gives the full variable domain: GAGVSQSPSNKVTEKGKDVELRCDPISGHTALYWYRQSLGQGLEFLIYFQGNSAPDKSGLPSDRFSAERTGGSVSTLTIQRTQQEDSAVYLCASSLGGPDEQFFGPGTRLTVL.

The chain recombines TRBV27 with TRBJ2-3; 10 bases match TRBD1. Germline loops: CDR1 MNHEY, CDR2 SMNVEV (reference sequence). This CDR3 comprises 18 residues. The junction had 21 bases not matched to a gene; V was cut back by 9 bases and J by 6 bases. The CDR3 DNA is TGTGCCAGTAGAGTGCCGGGACAGGGGTCAATCGTTATGGATACGCAGTATTTT. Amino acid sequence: CASRVPGQGSIVMDTQYF.

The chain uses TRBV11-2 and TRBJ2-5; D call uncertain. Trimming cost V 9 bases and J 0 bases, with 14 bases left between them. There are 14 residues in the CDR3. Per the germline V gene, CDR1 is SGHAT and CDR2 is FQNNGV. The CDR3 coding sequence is TGTGCCAGTTCTTTCTTATCCCACCAAGAGACCCAGTACTTC. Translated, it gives CASSFLSHQETQYF. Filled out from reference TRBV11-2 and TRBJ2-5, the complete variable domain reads EAGVAQSPRYKIIEKRQSVAFWCNPISGHATLYWYQQILGQGPKLLIQFQNNGVVDDSQLPKDRFSAERLKGVDSTLKIQPAKLEDSAVYLCASSFLSHQETQYFGPGTRLLVL.